This passage covers 27 T cell receptor beta chains from one sample sequenced in a study of blood T cell repertoires in COVID-19. Assay used: immunoSEQ multiplex PCR; TCRdb lists only in-frame clones, some missing. The repertoire consists of 220,000 or so clones, with roughly 84% occurring once and the leading ten covering approximately 6.5%. Material for sequencing was PBMCs or T cells enriched from blood (not recorded which). Every receptor here comes from a woman aged 40 to 49 who had recovered from COVID-19.

CDR3 residues: CASSLSLYTEAFF. CDR3 bases: TGTGCCAGCAGCTTAAGCCTGTACACTGAAGCTTTCTTT. This chain links TRBV7-6 with TRBJ1-1; no clear D. Trimming shortened V by 2 bases and J by 3 bases, and 7 bases separated the two germline ends. CDR1 and CDR2 (germline): SGHVS, FNYEAQ. The CDR3 is 13 residues long.

The chain employs TRBV9 and TRBJ2-2; perhaps TRBD1 as D (7 bases). The V end was cut by 4 bases, the J end by 6 bases, with 19 bases between. CDR1 SGDLS and CDR2 YYNGEE come from the germline V gene. The CDR3 consists of 16 residues. The DNA of the CDR3 is TGTGCCAGCAGCCCACCCGACAGGGAGGTGGCCGGGGAGCTGTTTTTT. As protein: CASSPPDREVAGELFF.

This sequence joins TRBV9 and TRBJ1-2; D uncertain. In germline, CDR1 is SGDLS, CDR2 YYNGEE. This CDR3 is built from 11 residues. Trimming shortened V by 4 bases and J by 3 bases, and 4 bases separated the two germline ends. The CDR3 protein is CASSTDYGYTF. In DNA form, the CDR3 reads TGTGCCAGCAGCACGGACTATGGCTACACCTTC. The full variable domain, its missing parts supplied by reference TRBV9 and TRBJ1-2, is DSGVTQTPKHLITATGQRVTLRCSPRSGDLSVYWYQQSLDQGLQFLIQYYNGEERAKGNILERFSAQQFPDLHSELNLSSLELGDSALYFCASSTDYGYTFGSGTRLTVV.

J is TRBJ1-1 and V is TRBV7-2; 9 nucleotides agree with TRBD1. The germline gives CDR1 SGHTA, CDR2 FQGNSA. V lost 5 bases and J lost 8; bases outside the gene matches: 12. The CDR3 contains 15 residues. The CDR3 DNA is TGTGCCAGCAGCCTTTATCCGGGACAGGGAAGGGAAGCTTTCTTT. Residues: CASSLYPGQGREAFF.

The chain employs TRBV7-8 and TRBJ1-1, with 8 bases aligning to TRBD1. The CDR3 extends over 16 amino acids. V lost 5 bases and J lost 1; bases outside the gene matches: 9. Germline values: CDR1 SGHVS, CDR2 FQNEAQ. The CDR3 DNA follows: TGTGCCAGCAGCCCAAACAGGGGGGGGTGGAACACTGAAGCTTTCTTT. Its translation: CASSPNRGGWNTEAFF.

The chain has TRBV27 and TRBJ1-2; TRBD1 agrees at 8 bases. There are 16 residues in the CDR3. V lost 5 bases, J lost 1 base, and 9 bases stayed unmatched. Per the germline V gene, CDR1 is MNHEY and CDR2 is SMNVEV (reference sequence). Written as DNA, the CDR3 is TGTGCCAGCAGTCAAAGCCCGACAGGGGTTAACTATGGCTACACCTTC. Protein sequence: CASSQSPTGVNYGYTF.

This clone was detected ten times or more. The chain has TRBV23-1 and TRBJ2-7; 7 nucleotides agree with TRBD2. TRBV23-1 is noted as an ORF with a role that remains uncertain. The V and J ends lost 8 bases and 5 bases, in that order; junction bases with no gene match: 12. The CDR3 is 14 amino acids. As DNA, the CDR3 is TGCGCCAGCCCTGGGGGGACTACTTGCGACGAGCAGTACGTC. Protein sequence: CASPGGTTCDEQYV.

V and J are TRBV11-2 and TRBJ2-1; TRBD2 aligns across 12 bases. There are 18 residues in the CDR3. V was pared by 5 bases and J by 1 base, with 9 bases of the junction left unmatched. The germline CDR1 and CDR2 sequences are SGHAT and FQNNGV. Written as DNA, the CDR3 is TGTGCCAGCAGCCCGGGACTAGCGGGTGGCCGGTCCTACAATGAGCAGTTCTTC. Translating gives CASSPGLAGGRSYNEQFF.

This clone was recorded once. The chain joins TRBV5-4 to TRBJ2-7; weak D call: TRBD1 (6 bases). Between the trimmed V and J ends, which lost 1 base and 3 bases, there was a span of 17 bases. The CDR3 sequence is 16 residues long. Germline loops: CDR1 SGHNT, CDR2 YYREEE (reference sequence). Here the CDR3 DNA reads TGTGCCAGCAGCTTGAATCCGCAGGGGAAAATCTACGAGCAGTACTTC. This sequence encodes CASSLNPQGKIYEQYF.

The chain employs TRBV19 and TRBJ2-7, with a possible D match to TRBD2 (6 bases). The CDR3 has 13 residues. Per the germline V gene, CDR1 is LNHDA and CDR2 is SQIVND (reference sequence). V dropped 4 bases and J dropped 4 bases, with 11 bases sitting between them. CDR3 amino acids: CASSTGLLYEQYF. CDR3 sequence (DNA): TGTGCCAGTAGTACGGGACTGTTGTACGAGCAGTACTTC.

The chain employs TRBV9 and TRBJ2-1, with 10 bases lining up with TRBD2. After removal of 0 bases from V and 7 bases from J, the junction contained 4 bases not matched to a gene. The CDR3 is 15 amino acids. Germline V gives CDR1 SGDLS, CDR2 YYNGEE. Written as DNA, the CDR3 is TGTGCCAGCAGCGTAGTCCTAGCGGGAGTGAATGAGCAGTTCTTC. As protein: CASSVVLAGVNEQFF.

This clone was detected only once. The chain couples TRBV6-5 to TRBJ1-2, with 7 bases fitting TRBD1. The junction had 4 bases not matched to a gene; V was cut back by 8 bases and J by 1 base. This CDR3 is built from 13 residues. In germline, CDR1 is MNHEY, CDR2 SVGAGI. CDR3 DNA sequence: TGTGCCAGCCAAGGACAGGTTAACTATGGCTACACCTTC. Amino acid sequence: CASQGQVNYGYTF.

In this sample, this clone turned up many times. The rearrangement joins TRBV6-1 to TRBJ2-7, with D possibly being TRBD2 (5 bases). The CDR3 has 13 residues. Germline values: CDR1 MNHNS, CDR2 SASEGT. V gave up 1 base and J gave up 3 bases, with 7 bases separating them. The CDR3 region is CASSEGLNYEQYV. The CDR3 coding sequence is TGTGCCAGCAGTGAAGGACTAAACTACGAGCAGTACGTC.

The chain employs TRBV7-2 and TRBJ1-6, with D perhaps matching TRBD1 (6 bases). There are 16 residues in the CDR3. From germline, CDR1 is SGHTA and CDR2 FQGNSA. Trimming removed 3 bases from V and 9 bases from J, with 18 bases in between. The CDR3 reads CASSFTGPRVGSPLHF. The CDR3 coding sequence is TGTGCCAGCAGCTTTACAGGGCCGCGAGTGGGTTCACCCCTCCACTTT. Full variable domain (missing parts from reference TRBV7-2 and TRBJ1-6): GAGVSQSPSNKVTEKGKDVELRCDPISGHTALYWYRQSLGQGLEFLIYFQGNSAPDKSGLPSDRFSAERTGGSVSTLTIQRTQQEDSAVYLCASSFTGPRVGSPLHFGNGTRLTVT.

Details on this clone: The sample has other DNA sequences that encode this CDR3 too. For the CDR3, the DNA is TGTGCCAGCAGCTTTACAGGGGACACTGAAGCTTTCTTT. Its protein product is CASSFTGDTEAFF. The V gene is TRBV5-5, the J gene TRBJ1-1; 7 bases are a match to TRBD1. This CDR3 region has 13 residues. Unmatched junction bases numbered 1, after V lost 2 bases and J lost 3 bases. CDR1 and CDR2 from the germline V gene are SGHKS and YYEKEE (reference sequence). Full variable domain (missing parts from reference TRBV5-5 and TRBJ1-1): DAGVTQSPTHLIKTRGQQVTLRCSPISGHKSVSWYQQVLGQGPQFIFQYYEKEERGRGNFPDRFSARQFPNYSSELNVNALLLGDSALYLCASSFTGDTEAFFGQGTRLTVV.

As regards this clone: The sample has other DNA sequences that encode this CDR3 too. The chain uses TRBV27 and TRBJ2-7; the D gene is possibly TRBD1 (5 bases). V lost 2 bases, J lost 6 bases, and 11 bases lay in between. Germline V gene sequence: CDR1 MNHEY, CDR2 SMNVEV (reference sequence). There are 13 residues in the CDR3. CDR3 sequence reads: CASSLRQGGEQYF. The CDR3 DNA reads as TGTGCCAGCAGTTTAAGGCAGGGTGGCGAGCAGTACTTC.

The chain has TRBV30 and TRBJ1-1; 7 bases line up with TRBD1. The J segment lost 2 bases and the V segment lost 0 bases, leaving 3 bases of the junction unmatched. The CDR3 sequence is 14 residues long. Germline CDR1 GTSNPN, CDR2 SVGIG (reference sequence). The CDR3 loop reads CAWSVTGRNTEAFF. In DNA, the CDR3 is TGTGCCTGGAGTGTGACAGGGCGTAACACTGAAGCTTTCTTT. Variable domain in full (rest from reference TRBV30 and TRBJ1-1): SQTIHQWPATLVQPVGSPLSLECTVEGTSNPNLYWYRQAAGRGLQLLFYSVGIGQISSEVPQNLSASRPQDRQFILSSKKLLLSDSGFYLCAWSVTGRNTEAFFGQGTRLTVV.

This clone was observed a handful of times. This sequence joins TRBV6-1 and TRBJ2-1; D unresolved. Germline V gene data show CDR1 as MNHNS and CDR2 as SASEGT. The CDR3 runs to 14 residues. The V and J ends lost 0 bases and 9 bases respectively, with 12 bases between them. The CDR3 nucleotides read TGTGCCAGCAGTGAAGCCCCGAACTCGGGTGAGCAGTTCTTC. Translation: CASSEAPNSGEQFF.

The rearrangement links TRBV18 to TRBJ2-1, with TRBD2 matching 8 bases. Germline V CDR1 and CDR2: KGHSH, LQKENI. After removal of 0 bases from V and 1 base from J, the junction contained 5 bases not matched to a gene. The CDR3 totals 17 residues. The CDR3 reads CASSPPEASGSYNEQFF. The CDR3 DNA reads as TGTGCCAGCTCACCACCGGAGGCTAGCGGGTCCTACAATGAGCAGTTCTTC.

The chain has TRBV28 and TRBJ2-2; unclear D gene. The CDR3 has 14 amino acids. Looked up from germline, CDR1 is MDHEN and CDR2 is SYDVKM. V lost 7 bases to trimming and J lost 7 bases, with 16 bases between them. CDR3 loop: CASTPTVGVGELFF. The CDR3 DNA reads TGTGCCAGCACCCCGACTGTGGGTGTCGGGGAGCTGTTTTTT.

Many counts were recorded for this clone. V is TRBV6-1 and J is TRBJ2-1; TRBD2 matches at 9 bases. The germline gives CDR1 MNHNS, CDR2 SASEGT. V was pared by 2 bases and J by 6 bases, with 14 bases of the junction left unmatched. The CDR3 runs to 18 residues. The CDR3 DNA is TGTGCCAGCAGTGAAAGGGCAAGTGGGCTAGCGGGGCGCAATGAGCAGTTCTTC. It encodes CASSERASGLAGRNEQFF.

This clone has only one observation. The gene calls are TRBV9 and TRBJ2-3; 9 nucleotides agree with TRBD2. The CDR3 runs to 15 residues. The germline V gene encodes CDR1 SGDLS and CDR2 YYNGEE. After removal of 0 bases from V and 3 bases from J, the junction contained 2 bases not matched to a gene. The CDR3 nucleotides read TGTGCCAGCAGCGTAGTAGCGGGAGTGACAGATACGCAGTATTTT. The encoded protein is CASSVVAGVTDTQYF.

This clone appeared once. V is TRBV29-1 and J is TRBJ1-2; D may be TRBD1 (5 bases). The germline gives CDR1 SQVTM, CDR2 ANQGSEA. The CDR3 totals 15 residues. Trimming stripped 1 base from V and 0 bases from J, with 12 bases between. The CDR3 nucleotides are TGCAGCGTTGAAGGGAATGGGGCCGCTAACTATGGCTACACCTTC. The encoded protein is CSVEGNGAANYGYTF.

The chain uses TRBV10-3 and TRBJ1-2; 8 bases fit TRBD1. This CDR3 is built from 13 residues. V gave up 3 bases and J gave up 8 bases; unmatched junction bases: 5. Germline V gives CDR1 ENHRY, CDR2 SYGVKD. The CDR3 bases are TGTGCCATCAGTGAAGGAGGGACAGGAGGCTACACCTTC. Translation gives CAISEGGTGGYTF.

Worth noting for this clone: Other DNA sequences in the sample encode the same CDR3. This rearrangement joins TRBV5-1 to TRBJ2-2, with D uncertain. CDR1 is SGHRS, CDR2 YFSETQ, per germline. This CDR3 is built from 14 residues. The V gene lost 0 bases and the J gene lost 1 base, with 4 bases spanning the gap. This chain's CDR3 is CASSLAGNTGELFF. The CDR3 coding sequence is TGCGCCAGCAGCTTGGCAGGGAACACCGGGGAGCTGTTTTTT.

The V call is TRBV19, the J call TRBJ1-5; D call uncertain. The V gene's germline CDR1 is LNHDA and CDR2 SQIVND (reference sequence). V was clipped by 5 bases and J by 9 bases, with 14 bases between them. CDR3 size: 13 residues. Here the CDR3 DNA reads TGTGCCAGTAGTGAGGAGAGGGTCCTGCCCCAGCATTTT. Translated: CASSEERVLPQHF.

The chain employs TRBV10-3 and TRBJ2-1; 14 nucleotides agree with TRBD2. V shed 1 base, J shed 4 bases, and the junction held 12 bases outside the gene matches. The CDR3 contains 20 residues. Germline assignment: CDR1 ENHRY and CDR2 SYGVKD. In nucleotides, the CDR3 is TGTGCCATCAGTGAGTTGACCGGGACTAGCGGGAGTCGGGCTTACAATGAGCAGTTCTTC. This encodes CAISELTGTSGSRAYNEQFF.